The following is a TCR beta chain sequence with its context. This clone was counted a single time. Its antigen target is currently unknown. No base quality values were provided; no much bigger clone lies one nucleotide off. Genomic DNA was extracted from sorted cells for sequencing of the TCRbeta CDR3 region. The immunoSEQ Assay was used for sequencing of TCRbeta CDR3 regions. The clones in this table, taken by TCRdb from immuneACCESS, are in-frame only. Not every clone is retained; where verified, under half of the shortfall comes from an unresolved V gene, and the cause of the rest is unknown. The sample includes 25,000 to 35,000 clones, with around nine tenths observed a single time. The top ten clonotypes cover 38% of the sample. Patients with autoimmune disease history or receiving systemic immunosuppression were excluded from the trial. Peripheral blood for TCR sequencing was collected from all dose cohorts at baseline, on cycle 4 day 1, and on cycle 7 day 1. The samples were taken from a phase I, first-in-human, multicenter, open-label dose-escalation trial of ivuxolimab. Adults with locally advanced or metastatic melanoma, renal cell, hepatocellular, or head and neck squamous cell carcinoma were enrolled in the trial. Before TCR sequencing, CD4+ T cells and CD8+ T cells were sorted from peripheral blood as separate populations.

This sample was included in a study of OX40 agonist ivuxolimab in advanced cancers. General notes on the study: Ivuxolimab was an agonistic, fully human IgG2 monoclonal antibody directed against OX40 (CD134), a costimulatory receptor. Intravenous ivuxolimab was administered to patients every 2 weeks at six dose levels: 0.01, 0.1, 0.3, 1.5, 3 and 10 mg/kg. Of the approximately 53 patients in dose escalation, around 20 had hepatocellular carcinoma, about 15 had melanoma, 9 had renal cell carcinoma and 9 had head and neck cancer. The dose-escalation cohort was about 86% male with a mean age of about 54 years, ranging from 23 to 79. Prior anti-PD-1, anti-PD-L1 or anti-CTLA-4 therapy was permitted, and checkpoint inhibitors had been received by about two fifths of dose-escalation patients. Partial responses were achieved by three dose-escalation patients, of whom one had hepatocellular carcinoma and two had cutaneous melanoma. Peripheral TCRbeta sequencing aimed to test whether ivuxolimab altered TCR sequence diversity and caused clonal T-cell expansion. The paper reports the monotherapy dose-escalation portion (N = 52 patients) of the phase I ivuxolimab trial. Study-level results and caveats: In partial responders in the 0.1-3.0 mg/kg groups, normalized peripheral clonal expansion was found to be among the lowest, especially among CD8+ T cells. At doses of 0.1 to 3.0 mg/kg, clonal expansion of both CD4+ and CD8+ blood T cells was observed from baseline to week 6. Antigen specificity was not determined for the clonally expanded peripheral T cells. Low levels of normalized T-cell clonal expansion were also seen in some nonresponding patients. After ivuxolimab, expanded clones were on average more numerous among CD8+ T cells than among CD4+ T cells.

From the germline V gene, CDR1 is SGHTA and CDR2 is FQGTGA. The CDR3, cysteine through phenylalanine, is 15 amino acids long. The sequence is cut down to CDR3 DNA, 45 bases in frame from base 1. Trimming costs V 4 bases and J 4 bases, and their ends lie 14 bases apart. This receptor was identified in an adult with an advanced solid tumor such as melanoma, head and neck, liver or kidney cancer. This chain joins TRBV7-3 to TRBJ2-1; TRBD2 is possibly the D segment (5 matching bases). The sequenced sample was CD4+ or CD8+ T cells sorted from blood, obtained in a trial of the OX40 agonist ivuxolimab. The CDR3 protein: CASSYIPGRYNEQFF. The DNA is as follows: TGTGCCAGCAGCTACATCCCTGGGAGATACAATGAGCAGTTCTTC.